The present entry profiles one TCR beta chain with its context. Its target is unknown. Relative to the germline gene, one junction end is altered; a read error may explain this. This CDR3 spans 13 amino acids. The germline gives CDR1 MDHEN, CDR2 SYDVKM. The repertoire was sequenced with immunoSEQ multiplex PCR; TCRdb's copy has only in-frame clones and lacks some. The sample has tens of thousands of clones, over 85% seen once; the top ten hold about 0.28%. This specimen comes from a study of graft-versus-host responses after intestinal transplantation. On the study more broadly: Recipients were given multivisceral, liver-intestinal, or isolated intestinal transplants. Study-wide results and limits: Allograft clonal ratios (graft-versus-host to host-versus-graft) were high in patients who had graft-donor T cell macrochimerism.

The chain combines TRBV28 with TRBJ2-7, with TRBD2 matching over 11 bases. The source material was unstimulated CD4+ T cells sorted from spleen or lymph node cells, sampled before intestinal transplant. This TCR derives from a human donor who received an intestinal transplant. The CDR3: CASSSSGRLGGSF. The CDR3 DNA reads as TGTGCCAGCAGTTCTAGCGGGAGGTTGGGGGGATCCTTC. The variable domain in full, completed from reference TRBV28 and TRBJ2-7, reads DVKVTQSSRYLVKRTGEKVFLECVQDMDHENMFWYRQDPGLGLRLIYFSYDVKMKEKGDIPEGYSVSREKKERFSLILESASTNQTSMYLCASSSSGRLGGSFGPGTRLTVT.